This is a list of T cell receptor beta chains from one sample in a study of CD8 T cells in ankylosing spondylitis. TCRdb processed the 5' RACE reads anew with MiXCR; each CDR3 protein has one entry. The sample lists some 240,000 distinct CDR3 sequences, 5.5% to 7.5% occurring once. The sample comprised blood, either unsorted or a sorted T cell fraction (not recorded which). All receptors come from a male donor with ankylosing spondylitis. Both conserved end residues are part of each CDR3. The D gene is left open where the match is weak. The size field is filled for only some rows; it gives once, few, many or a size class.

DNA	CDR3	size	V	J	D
TGTGCCAGCAGTCCGGACATCCCAAGTTACGAGCAGTACTTC	CASSPDIPSYEQYF	few	TRBV27	TRBJ2-7	.
TGTGCCTGGAGTACCGGGACAGGCTCCTACGAGCAGTACTTC	CAWSTGTGSYEQYF	many	TRBV30	TRBJ2-7	TRBD1
TGTGCCAGCAGCTCAGGGACTAGCGGGGGCTTACAAGAGACCCAGTACTTC	CASSSGTSGGLQETQYF	many	TRBV7-9	TRBJ2-5	TRBD2
TGTGCCAGCAGTCCTGGGACTAGCGGGAGATACGAGCAGTACTTC	CASSPGTSGRYEQYF	many	TRBV27	TRBJ2-7	TRBD2
TGTGCCAGCAGGGTCACTGCCGGGACAGGGTTCAATGAGCAGTTCTTC	CASRVTAGTGFNEQFF	.	TRBV6-2/TRBV6-3	TRBJ2-1	TRBD1
TGCGCCAGCAGCCAAGATAGACAGGGGCTAGATACGCAGTATTTT	CASSQDRQGLDTQYF	many	TRBV4-3	TRBJ2-3	TRBD1
TGTGCCAGCAGCCAAGAAGACGGTAGGCATGAGCAGTTCTTC	CASSQEDGRHEQFF	many	TRBV3-1	TRBJ2-1	.
TGTGCCATCAGAGACCAAGAGACCCAGTACTTC	CAIRDQETQYF	.	TRBV10-3	TRBJ2-5	.
TGTGCCAGCAGTTTGAGCCCGACAGGTTCAGATACGCAGTATTTT	CASSLSPTGSDTQYF	few	TRBV12-3/TRBV12-4	TRBJ2-3	.
TGTGCCAGCAGACCGGGACTAGCGGGAGGTGAGCAGTACTTC	CASRPGLAGGEQYF	many	TRBV27	TRBJ2-7	TRBD2
TGTGCCAGCAGGGGGGACAGCACGAATCAGCCCCAGCATTTT	CASRGDSTNQPQHF	many	TRBV7-9	TRBJ1-5	TRBD1
TGTGCCAGCAGCGAGTCAGGGGTGAACACTGAAGCTTTCTTT	CASSESGVNTEAFF	many	TRBV9	TRBJ1-1	.
TGTGCCATCAGTGAATGGAACTCTGGGGCCAACGTCCTGACTTTC	CAISEWNSGANVLTF	.	TRBV10-3	TRBJ2-6	.
TGCAGTGCTTCGTCGCGGGGGCCCTCCTACAATGAGCAGTTCTTC	CSASSRGPSYNEQFF	few	TRBV20-1	TRBJ2-1	.
TGTGCCAGCAGTTTTTTAAAGTCCCTTCCCCCTTATCAGCCCCAGCATTTT	CASSFLKSLPPYQPQHF	many	TRBV12-3/TRBV12-4	TRBJ1-5	.
TGCGCCAGCAGCTTAGCGACTAGCGGGAGATTCACTGAAGCTTTCTTT	CASSLATSGRFTEAFF	many	TRBV5-1	TRBJ1-1	.
TGCAGTGCTCGGACTAGCGGGACCCAAACCGGGGAGCTGTTTTTT	CSARTSGTQTGELFF	few	TRBV20-1	TRBJ2-2	TRBD2
TGTGCCAGCGATCCATGGCGTAGCGGGGGATGGACAGATACGCAGTATTTT	CASDPWRSGGWTDTQYF	many	TRBV11-2	TRBJ2-3	TRBD2
TGTGCCAGCAGTTATTCAGAGGGGATTGGTGGCTACACCTTC	CASSYSEGIGGYTF	.	TRBV6-5	TRBJ1-2	.
TGTGCCAGCAGCCGAGGGTGGGAGACCGGGGAGCTGTTTTTT	CASSRGWETGELFF	many	TRBV14	TRBJ2-2	.
TGTGCCAGTGGACGACAGGGGTCTCGAGAGACCCAGTACTTC	CASGRQGSRETQYF	many	TRBV12-3/TRBV12-4	TRBJ2-5	TRBD1
TGTGCCAGCAGCTTAGTTTTCGGGGAATACACTGAAGCTTTCTTT	CASSLVFGEYTEAFF	.	TRBV11-2	TRBJ1-1	.
TGTGCCAGCAGCGAGGGGACAGGCTCCTACGAGCAGTACTTC	CASSEGTGSYEQYF	many	TRBV9	TRBJ2-7	TRBD1
TGTGCCAGCAGCCAAGATACCGGGGCCTACGAGCAGTACTTC	CASSQDTGAYEQYF	.	TRBV14	TRBJ2-7	.
TGCAGTGCTAGAGACTACCTGAACACCGGGGAGCTGTTTTTT	CSARDYLNTGELFF	many	TRBV20-1	TRBJ2-2	.
TGTGCCATCACCAAAGGCGTTTTGCGGGGAAGCTCCTACAATGAGCAGTTCTTC	CAITKGVLRGSSYNEQFF	many	TRBV10-3	TRBJ2-1	.
TGTGCCAGCAGTGTTCAGGCTCAAGAGACCCAGTACTTC	CASSVQAQETQYF	many	TRBV6-1	TRBJ2-5	.